The sequence of this T cell receptor (beta chain) was determined in a study of HIV-infected patients and healthy controls. Findings and caveats of the study: In HIV-infected patients, the apparent post-therapy Gini index recovery did not replicate in size-matched data. Mean usage of eight alpha and eight beta V genes differed significantly in HIV-infected patients versus controls.

All unsorted peripheral T cells were captured because whole blood was used without fractionation. Details on this clonotype: Its antigen is as yet unknown.

V dropped 2 bases and J dropped 2; count of bases not matched to a gene: 11. This CDR3 is 19 amino acids long. Germline assignment: CDR1 LGHNA and CDR2 YSLEER. Alpha and beta constant-region primers primed reverse transcription of approximately 0.55 ug RNA. Each of the alpha and beta chains got its own library through chain-specific third strand synthesis with indices. A 12-nucleotide barcode per molecule came from two concatenated random hexamers added pre-amplification. In TCRdb, the 5' RACE reads were re-called with MiXCR into one record per CDR3 protein. In the table there are about 3,300 distinct CDR3 sequences, roughly 21% of which are singletons.

The material was blood, obtained before antiretroviral therapy. The rearrangement joins TRBV4-3 to TRBJ2-4; 11 bases match TRBD1. The receptor comes from an adult with HIV infection. As DNA, the CDR3 is TGCGCCAGCAGCCAAACCTACCGGGACAGGGGGTCCTCCAAAAACATTCAGTACTTC. Protein sequence: CASSQTYRDRGSSKNIQYF.